This TCR beta chain was identified during a study of OX40 agonist ivuxolimab in advanced cancers. The CDR3 length is 14 residues. From germline, CDR1 is MNHEY and CDR2 SMNVEV (reference sequence). The V gene lost 6 bases and the J gene lost 3 bases, with 11 bases spanning the gap. Sequencing used immunoSEQ multiplex PCR; TCRdb keeps in-frame clones, though not all of them. The repertoire holds about 84,000 clones, with more than 75% as singletons. Here the sequenced sample was CD4+ or CD8+ T cells sorted from blood, taken in a trial of the OX40 agonist ivuxolimab. The receptor was isolated from an adult with an advanced solid tumor such as melanoma, head and neck, liver or kidney cancer. This sequence joins TRBV27 and TRBJ2-2; D is ambiguous. In DNA, the CDR3 is TGTGCCAGCAGCCACGGAAGGGACACCGGGGAGCTGTTTTTT. It codes for CASSHGRDTGELFF.